The T cell receptor beta chain described here comes from a study of blood T cell repertoires in COVID-19. Study details: Both acute and convalescent COVID-19 samples were obtained from the United States, Italy and Spain. PBMCs, B-cell-depleted T cells, or T cells provided the cDNA or gDNA that made up the material.

The trim removed 3 bases at V and 3 bases at J, leaving 1 base unmatched. The CDR3 extends over 14 amino acids. The germline V gene has CDR1 SGHRS and CDR2 YFSETQ. Sequencing used immunoSEQ multiplex PCR; TCRdb keeps in-frame clones, though not all of them. The sample lists just over 75,000 clones; around 83% were seen once. This TCR was recovered from a middle-aged man with acute or convalescent COVID-19. Sequences were obtained from peripheral blood. V usage is TRBV5-1 and J usage is TRBJ2-2; the match to TRBD1 covers 8 bases. The CDR3 DNA follows: TGCGCCAGCAGCTCGACAGGGGACACCGGGGAGCTGTTTTTT. The encoded protein is CASSSTGDTGELFF.